This TCR beta chain is from a study of Ad26.COV2.S vaccination and SARS-CoV-2 variants (dated by TCRdb to about 2021). For the study in its entirety: Vaccine-arm donors were drawn from COV1001, a multicentre, randomized, double-blind, placebo-controlled phase I-IIa trial of Ad26.COV2.S in healthy adults. Blinding of investigators to trial group allocation was maintained during experiments and outcome assessment. TCRbeta repertoire sequencing was used to assess the specificity and breadth of SARS-CoV-2-reactive T cell receptors after Ad26.COV2.S vaccination. A total of 32 samples were included in the TCR-sequenced set, comprising some 20 Ad26.COV2.S vaccine recipients, 5 placebo recipients and 8 SARS-CoV-2 convalescent individuals. Trial participants were randomized into five groups of five: low-dose or high-dose Ad26.COV2.S given once or twice, or placebo on both occasions. Ad26.COV2.S was given intramuscularly at 5x10^10 or 1x10^11 viral particles, as a single shot or as two shots 56 days apart. The research as a whole found: The study lacked the statistical power to compare responses across vaccine doses or regimens. After vaccination, spike-specific CD8+ and CD4+ T cell responses were reported to show substantial breadth. Vaccine and placebo recipients had comparable non-spike TCR breadth, which fits with the vaccine containing only spike. Compared with placebo recipients, Ad26.COV2.S recipients showed higher spike-specific TCR breadth (P = 0.0014). It was noted by the authors that total T cell responses may have been underestimated by the TCR breadth and depth analyses.

V lost 8 bases and J lost 3 bases; the stretch between them is 7 bases long. For CDR1 and CDR2, the germline V gene lists SNHLY and FYNNEI. The CDR3 covers 12 residues, taking in both the cysteine and the phenylalanine. The kept DNA is CDR3 alone, 36 bases in frame from the first base. A word on this clone: Its specific antigen is unknown. No much larger clone exists at a distance of one base, and base qualities are not known.

TCRbeta CDR3 regions were sequenced with the immunoSEQ Assay. After extraction, genomic DNA underwent amplification by bias-controlled multiplex PCR, followed by high-throughput sequencing. Per the source publication's procedure: To quantify the absolute abundance of every unique TCRbeta CDR3 region, sequences were collapsed and filtered. T cell fraction was estimated by normalizing TCRbeta template counts to usable DNA, which was measured by amplifying reference genes present in all nucleated cells. Repertoire TCRs were annotated as SARS-CoV-2-specific by exact matching of V gene, CDR3 amino acid sequence and J gene to a known reactive TCR set. The reference SARS-CoV-2 TCR set was derived from MIRA and filtered for enrichment in COVID-19-positive ImmuneCODE repertoires, a step that removed public or cross-reactive TCRs. Using the MIRA antigens, annotated TCRs were further analysed by specific ORF or by position within an ORF. Breadth was defined as annotated unique rearrangements over total unique productive rearrangements; depth was the summed frequency of those rearrangements. Two-sided Wilcoxon rank-sum tests were applied when comparing TCR breadth between groups. The immuneACCESS repertoire file appears here via TCRdb, limited to in-frame rearrangements. These files lack a portion of the clones; in checked studies, under half of the deficit traces to unresolved V genes, and the cause of the others is not known. The V and J calls and clone size were taken over from that table, and D and trimming were inferred from the DNA. This sample lists more than 250,000 clones; roughly 86% were detected once. The top ten clones comprise about 3.1% of the sample.

The treatment or condition label corresponds to: around 19 received Ad26.COV2.S at low or high dose, single or two shots; several received placebo; per-sample allocation not given. For vaccine and placebo recipients, repertoires were sequenced using samples collected on day 63 after the first injection. Cohort 1b enrolled 25 adults aged 18-55 years at a single site in Boston, USA, between 29 July and 7 August 2020. Ad26.COV2.S consisted of a replication-incompetent adenovirus type 26 vector by which a prefusion-stabilized SARS-CoV-2 spike protein from the original Wuhan strain was expressed. This specimen consisted of peripheral blood, obtained in a trial of Ad26.COV2.S vaccine versus placebo. This clonotype was obtained from a person between 18 and 60 years old who received the Ad26.COV2.S COVID-19 vaccine or a placebo. This receptor chain uses TRBV2 and TRBJ2-2; 6 matching bases give a weak D call of TRBD2. The CDR3 has the sequence CASRRDTGELFF. The DNA is TGTGCCAGCCGGAGGGACACCGGGGAGCTGTTTTTT.